This record looks at one TCR beta chain sequence and its context. There is no known antigen for this receptor. Base qualities are not recorded, but no much larger clone differs from it by a single base. The data are from a study of cytomegalovirus exposure and HLA in healthy donors listed by TCRdb under 2017. Regarding the complete study: An earlier analysis of roughly 500 of the donors reported over 250 Gb of sequence data and 100 million to 120 million unique TCR beta sequences obtained from about 180 million T cells. Around 300 gigabases of sequencing data and approximately 85 million unique TCR sequences were included in an early release covering roughly 600 HLA-typed donors. Of the roughly 390 genotyped donors, roughly 76% were placed in the genetic ancestry cluster associated with self-reported Caucasian donors. The study aimed to test whether signatures of past pathogen exposure could be identified by cataloging public T cell receptors. The study profiled the T cell repertoires of 500 to 800 subjects by immunosequencing and related them to cytomegalovirus serostatus. A separate validation cohort of 100 to 150 different subjects was used in addition to the roughly 640-subject first cohort. High-throughput TCR immunosequencing, statistical association of individual TCRs with disease status, and machine learning were combined to predict cytomegalovirus infection status. To study patterns of TCR occurrence, a later analysis re-analyzed previously published TCR beta repertoires from more than 550 donors and added high-resolution HLA genotyping. Rather than drawing on any new phenotypic data, the later analysis identified candidate immune exposures from TCR beta sequences and the way those sequences occurred across donors. An earlier analysis of 450 to 750 of the donors used high-throughput TCR beta sequencing to judge whether each TCR beta V gene segment behaved as functional or pseudogenic. Donor age, sex, ethnicity and CMV serostatus were compiled together with the repertoire data. A later genetic analysis used genome-wide SNP genotypes for about three fifths of the 666 donors, treating that subset as a discovery cohort. Every discovery cohort repertoire had been produced on one sequencing platform. HLA typing included class I and class II loci at four-digit resolution. Typing coverage differed by locus: A, B, C, DRB1 and DQB1 were typed in roughly 620-630 donors, DQA1 in roughly 500, DPA1 in around 580, and DPB1 in 400 to 480. Roughly five DR-DQ haplotypes were handled as single units for association and clustering, since linkage in the cohort was strong. On average, roughly 250,000 unique TCR beta nucleotide sequences were sequenced per donor among 398 genotyped donors of the cohort, with roughly 18% of those sequences being non-productive. General findings and caveats noted by the study authors: A later analysis associated 15,000 to 20,000 TCR beta sequences with specific HLA alleles at a false discovery rate of 0.05. A further reported finding was that TCR beta sequences accurately predicted the HLA-A and HLA-B alleles for most subjects in the first cohort. The authors suggested that the approach could potentially be extended to other disease states and immunological phenotypes. Cytomegalovirus status was reported to be diagnosed by the classifier with high specificity and sensitivity in both the original and validation cohorts. Several of the top co-occurrence clusters appeared to be linked to parvovirus B19, influenza, CMV and Epstein-Barr virus, according to a later analysis. In an earlier analysis of approximately 590 of the donors, most TCR beta V segments appeared in productive rearrangements about 87% or about 30% of the time, broadly matching IMGT annotations. Because HLA typing was missing for some donors at each locus, association tests included only the typed subset. The only immune exposure information available for the cohort was CMV serostatus. In a later genetic analysis, fewer N-insertions in productive TCRs were reported among donors in an Asian-associated ancestry cluster than the approximately 710-donor mean. The cohort was sequenced for TCR beta chains only, and without alpha or paired-chain data the features that could be detected were limited. In a later analysis, the rate of TCR association differed among HLA loci, with DRB1 alleles having the most associated TCRs and HLA-C alleles having the fewest. According to a later analysis, most CMV-associated TCR beta chains appeared to be HLA-restricted, and the HLA associations seemed to be driven largely by CMV exposure. The earlier analysis of 587 of the donors excluded some 16 rarely observed V segments, including chromosome 9 orphons, because counts were too low. Roughly uniform sequencing depth across donors was assumed in presence/absence analyses, although this assumption may not hold. Linkage disequilibrium might explain the correlated functional status among segregating V segments, but an unknown experimental factor could not be ruled out. Assigning TCR associations to individual alleles was difficult when HLA alleles, especially DR and DQ, strongly co-occurred. Most TCR sequences were seen in very few donors, while some public TCRs were found in many individuals. Compared with equally common non-associated chains, HLA-associated TCR beta chains in a later analysis were more clonally expanded and had lower generation probabilities. A few of the identified cytomegalovirus-associated TCR beta chains were confirmed in vitro to be specific for cytomegalovirus antigens. In the study, approximately 150 TCR beta chains were listed as associated with cytomegalovirus. A later genetic analysis associated a missense DCLRE1C variant with V-gene and J-gene trimming of TCR beta chains, and an independent cohort replicated the association. A cluster of highly shared sequence variants was judged likely to represent a technical artifact of the sequencing pipeline.

The library relied on the immunoSEQ multiplex PCR assay. For the multiplex PCR, a mixture combining 60 forward primers for TCR Vbeta segments and 13 reverse primers for TCR Jbeta segments was used. Amplification of the CDR3 region of rearranged TCR beta genes was performed with a multiplex PCR assay on genomic DNA. The Illumina HiSeq System was used to sequence the amplified TCR beta libraries as 87-base-pair reads. The authors' analysis ran thus. Across the 670 or so repertoires, a later analysis counted some 81 million unique TCR beta chains, approximately 10 million of which were shared by at least two donors. Raw reads were error-corrected and collapsed into unique sequences with a nearest-neighbor algorithm that merged closely related sequences to remove PCR and sequencing errors. To assign V, D and J gene segments, CDR3 sequences were aligned to IMGT reference sequences. For a sequence to be retained, a match of at least six nucleotides to both a V gene segment and a J gene segment was required. A rearrangement counted as productive if the CDR3 had no stop codons and remained in frame with V and J, and every other rearrangement counted as non-productive. Following IMGT convention, CDR3 was defined as the stretch from the second conserved V-encoded cysteine to the conserved J-encoded phenylalanine. Sequences without an unambiguous match to a single V gene segment were excluded from the earlier analysis of about 630 of the donors. In an earlier analysis of several hundred of the donors, V segments were called functional above 56.7% productive rearrangements and were called segregating when the between-donor standard deviation exceeded 5%. To diagnose cytomegalovirus status from the catalog of TCR beta chain sequences, a statistical classification framework was built. A later analysis assigned V and J genes by comparing TCR nucleotide sequences with IMGT/GENE-DB human TR gene sequences. Using the TCRdist pipeline, a later analysis assigned CDR3 sequences along with most-parsimonious VDJ recombination scenarios. In a later analysis, every TCR beta chain was defined by the combination of its CDR3 amino acid sequence and its V-gene family, and reads without a unique V-gene family were dropped. To address suspected cross-contamination and a sequencing artifact, a later analysis removed several hundred highly shared, low-generation-probability nucleotide sequences. A later analysis calculated a clonal expansion index for each public chain from normalized within-repertoire ranks of inferred template counts. In a later analysis, generation probabilities were computed with a VDJ recombination model fitted to out-of-frame rearrangements, and the resulting probabilities were checked against IGoR. Hypergeometric tests were used in a later analysis to score TCR-TCR, TCR-HLA and TCR-CMV co-occurrence, with a repertoire-size bias correction applied to the TCR pairs. False discovery rates were estimated in a later analysis by permuting HLA or CMV assignments 20 times. In a later analysis, co-occurring TCRs were grouped using DBSCAN, with TCRdist sequence similarity added in when clustering inside HLA-allele-positive subsets. For co-occurrence clustering, repertoires with fewer than 30,000 or more than 120,000 public chains were excluded, along with roughly 5 repertoires with anomalous nucleotide sharing. In TCRdb, the immuneACCESS table is reduced to in-frame sequences with V and J assigned. These tables do not hold every clone; where another copy was compared, an unresolved V gene accounts for under half, and the others remain unexplained. V and J calls and clone size come straight from that table; D and trimming were deduced from the DNA. Across this sample there are some 170,000 clones, with almost 80% seen only once. The ten top clones hold 6% to 7% of the sample.

The cohort was made up of 650 to 700 healthy bone marrow donors. All cohort members were sampled while nominally healthy, although unrecorded immune exposures were likely present. The donor tested CMV seropositive, placing the donor among the approximately 290 seropositive members of the cohort. Each donor provided a peripheral blood sample, and peripheral blood mononuclear cells were used for TCR beta sequencing. Genomic DNA was extracted from the blood cell samples with the Qiagen DNeasy Blood Extraction Kit. Sequencing was performed on PBMCs. The sequence came from a man between 35 and 55 years old in good health and CMV-seropositive.

The DNA sequence is as follows: TGTGCCAGCAGTTCCCTTCCAGGGTCCACTGAAGCTTTCTTT. Translated, it reads CASSSLPGSTEAFF. The rearranged chain carries TRBV27 and TRBJ1-1; TRBD1 could be the D gene, as 5 bases match. The germline V gene (reference sequence) provides CDR1 MNHEY and CDR2 SMNVEV. The CDR3 sequence holds 14 residues, the cysteine and phenylalanine included. CDR3 DNA only is kept here, 42 bases in frame from base 1. The junction carries 13 bases between V and J, which are trimmed by 4 bases and 4 bases respectively.